A single sample gave rise to the 8 T cell receptor beta chains below, sequenced in a study of shared clonotypes between healthy human individuals. Measured with immunoSEQ multiplex PCR; TCRdb has only the in-frame clones, and not every one. The data show about 480,000 clones, 75% to 80% seen once. Sequences were obtained from PBMCs. The receptors derive from a woman between 35 and 50 years old in good health. Some clones in this sample may be carry-over from other donors' samples.

The chain combines TRBV19 with TRBJ1-2; D may be TRBD1 (5 bases). Germline loops: CDR1 LNHDA, CDR2 SQIVND (reference sequence). V lost 5 bases, J lost 4 bases, and 14 bases lay in between. The CDR3 has 14 amino acids. The CDR3 nucleotides read TGTGCCAGTAGTGTCCCGGGACTCAGCTATGGCTACACCTTC. It translates to CASSVPGLSYGYTF. Filled out from reference TRBV19 and TRBJ1-2, the complete variable domain reads DGGITQSPKYLFRKEGQNVTLSCEQNLNHDAMYWYRQDPGQGLRLIYYSQIVNDFQKGDIAEGYSVSREKKESFPLTVTSAQKNPTAFYLCASSVPGLSYGYTFGSGTRLTVV.

The chain combines TRBV18 with TRBJ2-1; D uncertain. Germline V gives CDR1 KGHSH, CDR2 LQKENI. Trimming stripped 1 base from V and 0 bases from J, with 10 bases between. The CDR3 totals 16 residues. The CDR3 loop is CASSPRSGSSYNEQFF. In DNA, the CDR3 is TGTGCCAGCTCACCACGTTCCGGCAGCTCCTACAATGAGCAGTTCTTC.

This clone was seen once. The sample has other DNA sequences that encode this CDR3 too. The chain carries TRBV28 and TRBJ1-4, with a weak D call TRBD1 (5 bases). The germline CDR1 and CDR2 sequences are MDHEN and SYDVKM. The V gene lost 7 bases and the J gene lost 7 bases, with 16 bases spanning the gap. The CDR3 has 14 residues. The CDR3 DNA is TGTGCCAGCACAACGACGGGGGATCGTGAAAAACTGTTTTTT. Its protein product is CASTTTGDREKLFF.

This clone showed up just once. The J gene is TRBJ2-3, the V gene TRBV4-1, with D hard to call. Germline CDR1 MGHRA, CDR2 YSYEKL. With 1 base removed from V and 2 bases from J, the gap between germline ends came to 7 bases. This CDR3 comprises 14 residues. The CDR3 reads CASSQAPFTDTQYF. CDR3 nucleotides: TGCGCCAGCAGCCAAGCGCCGTTCACAGATACGCAGTATTTT.

The gene calls are TRBV4-2 and TRBJ2-4; no reliable D call. The CDR3 runs 13 residues. Trimming shortened V by 1 base and J by 10 bases, and 11 bases separated the two germline ends. Germline CDR1 is LGHNA and CDR2 is YNFKEQ. CDR3 loop: CASSQGDFNIQYF. The CDR3, as DNA: TGTGCCAGCAGCCAAGGCGACTTTAATATTCAGTACTTC.

The rearrangement links TRBV4-2 to TRBJ2-1; D is uncertain. This CDR3 contains 15 residues. Per the germline V gene, CDR1 is LGHNA and CDR2 is YNFKEQ. V was cut by 5 bases and J by 6 bases, with 17 bases left in between. The CDR3 reads CASSAGHPLGNEQFF. Written as DNA, the CDR3 is TGTGCCAGCAGCGCCGGCCATCCTTTAGGCAATGAGCAGTTCTTC.

This chain links TRBV25-1 with TRBJ2-5; D not resolved. Germline CDR1 and CDR2: MGHDK and SYGVNS. The CDR3 contains 13 residues. V shed 3 bases and J shed 4 bases, with 9 bases lying between them. As DNA, the CDR3 is TGTGCCAGCAGTGATGGTGGAGTAGAGACCCAGTACTTC. Translation: CASSDGGVETQYF. Together with reference TRBV25-1 and TRBJ2-5, the CDR3 gives the full variable domain: EADIYQTPRYLVIGTGKKITLECSQTMGHDKMYWYQQDPGMELHLIHYSYGVNSTEKGDLSSESTVSRIRTEHFPLTLESARPSHTSQYLCASSDGGVETQYFGPGTRLLVL.

CDR3 loop: CASSPTGGSSGANVLTF. The CDR3 DNA reads as TGTGCCAGCAGTCCGACAGGGGGGAGCTCTGGGGCCAACGTCCTGACTTTC. The chain combines TRBV6-4 with TRBJ2-6, with 9 bases matching TRBD1. V gave up 5 bases and J gave up 0 bases; unmatched junction bases: 5. Germline V lookup: CDR1 MRHNA, CDR2 SNTAGT. The CDR3 runs to 17 residues.